This T cell receptor beta chain was documented in a study of shared clonotypes between healthy human individuals. TCRdb keeps only in-frame clones here, not all; method: immunoSEQ multiplex PCR. The sample contains about 2.4 million clones, approximately 93% of which appear only once. V lost 6 bases and J 5 bases, leaving 12 bases between the germline ends. The CDR3 runs 13 residues. Germline V gene sequence: CDR1 SGHNT, CDR2 YENEEA. The rearrangement joins TRBV11-3 to TRBJ2-3, with D possibly TRBD2 on 7 matching bases. Material for sequencing was naive CD4+ T cells from PBMCs. The sample's subset: CD45RA+ positively selected. The sequence derives from a man between 18 and 29 years old in good health. Some clones in this sample may be carry-over from other donors' samples. CDR3 sequence reads: CASSRGGEDTQYF. Written as DNA, the CDR3 is TGTGCCAGCAGTAGGGGGGGCGAAGATACGCAGTATTTT.